A selection of T cell receptor beta chains follows, all from one sample in a study of blood T cells in healthy people across ages. MiXCR, applied by TCRdb to the 5' RACE reads, yields one record per CDR3 protein. The sample shows about 1.6 million distinct CDR3 sequences, 34% of them seen only once. The sample taken for sequencing was blood. Receptors originate from a woman between 25 and 40 years old in good health. Each CDR3 is given with its conserved first and last residue. The order of the fields is V gene, clone size, CDR3 length, J gene, D gene, CDR3 protein, CDR3 DNA. The D gene is left open where the match is weak. The listing skips clone size in some rows; elsewhere it reads once, few, many or a size class.

v_call: TRBV19; clone_size: once; cdr3_length: 18; j_call: TRBJ2-6; d_call: .; cdr3_aa: CASSMEGATYSGANVLTF; cdr3_nt: TGTGCCAGTAGTATGGAAGGGGCGACCTACTCTGGGGCCAACGTCCTGACTTTC
v_call: TRBV9; clone_size: few; cdr3_length: 14; j_call: TRBJ2-7; d_call: .; cdr3_aa: CASSGSGTRREQYF; cdr3_nt: TGTGCCAGCAGCGGATCAGGTACTCGCCGCGAGCAGTACTTC
v_call: TRBV13; clone_size: .; cdr3_length: 14; j_call: TRBJ2-7; d_call: .; cdr3_aa: CASSADSLPSEQYF; cdr3_nt: TGTGCCAGCAGCGCCGACTCCTTACCCTCCGAGCAGTACTTC
v_call: TRBV19; clone_size: .; cdr3_length: 17; j_call: TRBJ1-2; d_call: .; cdr3_aa: CASSMRRTESLNYGYTF; cdr3_nt: TGTGCCAGTAGTATGAGGCGAACGGAAAGCCTTAACTATGGCTACACCTTC
v_call: TRBV6-6; clone_size: few; cdr3_length: 15; j_call: TRBJ2-7; d_call: TRBD1; cdr3_aa: CASSDSQGGRAEQYF; cdr3_nt: TGTGCCAGCAGCGACTCACAGGGGGGAAGAGCCGAGCAGTACTTC
v_call: TRBV2; clone_size: few; cdr3_length: 15; j_call: TRBJ2-7; d_call: .; cdr3_aa: CASSEVYYRESGQYF; cdr3_nt: TGTGCCAGCAGTGAAGTATACTACAGGGAGTCGGGGCAGTACTTC
v_call: TRBV5-1; clone_size: .; cdr3_length: 16; j_call: TRBJ2-5; d_call: .; cdr3_aa: CASSLDSGGGQETQYF; cdr3_nt: TGCGCCAGCAGCTTGGATTCTGGGGGCGGGCAAGAGACCCAGTACTTC
v_call: TRBV6-6; clone_size: many; cdr3_length: 13; j_call: TRBJ2-7; d_call: .; cdr3_aa: CASSPGPPEEQYF; cdr3_nt: TGTGCCAGCAGTCCGGGGCCTCCGGAGGAGCAGTACTTC
v_call: TRBV28; clone_size: .; cdr3_length: 18; j_call: TRBJ1-5; d_call: .; cdr3_aa: CASSLPSQGRTLNQPQHF; cdr3_nt: TGTGCCAGCAGTTTACCATCCCAGGGGCGAACCCTCAATCAGCCCCAGCATTTT
v_call: TRBV15; clone_size: .; cdr3_length: 14; j_call: TRBJ2-3; d_call: .; cdr3_aa: CATTGGASTDTQYF; cdr3_nt: TGTGCCACCACCGGGGGAGCTAGCACAGATACGCAGTATTTT
v_call: TRBV6-1; clone_size: many; cdr3_length: 13; j_call: TRBJ1-2; d_call: .; cdr3_aa: CASSEGGNYGYTF; cdr3_nt: TGTGCCAGCAGTGAAGGGGGTAACTATGGCTACACCTTC
v_call: TRBV20-1; clone_size: .; cdr3_length: 13; j_call: TRBJ2-7; d_call: TRBD1; cdr3_aa: CSAFGQGAHEQYF; cdr3_nt: TGCAGTGCTTTCGGACAGGGGGCCCACGAGCAGTACTTC
v_call: TRBV20-1; clone_size: few; cdr3_length: 11; j_call: TRBJ2-7; d_call: .; cdr3_aa: CSASQEYEQYF; cdr3_nt: TGCAGTGCTAGTCAGGAATACGAGCAGTACTTC
v_call: TRBV10-3; clone_size: many; cdr3_length: 16; j_call: TRBJ2-3; d_call: .; cdr3_aa: CAISEFPATSTDTQYF; cdr3_nt: TGTGCCATCAGTGAATTCCCAGCCACTAGCACAGATACGCAGTATTTT
v_call: TRBV4-1; clone_size: .; cdr3_length: 16; j_call: TRBJ1-5; d_call: .; cdr3_aa: CASSQEASGIGQPQHF; cdr3_nt: TGCGCCAGCAGCCAAGAGGCGTCAGGGATCGGCCAGCCCCAGCATTTT
v_call: TRBV11-2; clone_size: .; cdr3_length: 15; j_call: TRBJ1-5; d_call: .; cdr3_aa: CASSLGQSGNQPQHF; cdr3_nt: TGTGCCAGCAGCTTAGGACAGTCCGGCAATCAGCCCCAGCATTTT
v_call: TRBV6-2/TRBV6-3; clone_size: .; cdr3_length: 14; j_call: TRBJ1-2; d_call: TRBD1; cdr3_aa: CASSLIQGHYGYTF; cdr3_nt: TGTGCCAGCAGTTTGATACAGGGGCACTATGGCTACACCTTC
v_call: TRBV6-1; clone_size: .; cdr3_length: 15; j_call: TRBJ2-1; d_call: TRBD1; cdr3_aa: CASRSDRETYNEQFF; cdr3_nt: TGTGCCAGCAGGTCGGACAGGGAAACCTACAATGAGCAGTTCTTC
v_call: TRBV6-1; clone_size: few; cdr3_length: 15; j_call: TRBJ2-5; d_call: .; cdr3_aa: CASRNRDLRQETQYF; cdr3_nt: TGTGCCAGCAGAAACCGGGACCTACGACAAGAGACCCAGTACTTC
v_call: TRBV7-8; clone_size: few; cdr3_length: 14; j_call: TRBJ2-5; d_call: .; cdr3_aa: CASSLAPYWETQYF; cdr3_nt: TGTGCCAGCAGCTTAGCGCCCTACTGGGAGACCCAGTACTTC
v_call: TRBV4-2; clone_size: .; cdr3_length: 15; j_call: TRBJ2-1; d_call: TRBD1; cdr3_aa: CASSYGQGAWDEQFF; cdr3_nt: TGTGCCAGCAGCTACGGACAGGGGGCTTGGGATGAGCAGTTCTTC
v_call: TRBV5-1; clone_size: .; cdr3_length: 13; j_call: TRBJ2-7; d_call: .; cdr3_aa: CVSSSGDAYEQYF; cdr3_nt: TGCGTCAGCAGCTCAGGGGACGCCTACGAGCAGTACTTC
v_call: TRBV24-1; clone_size: few; cdr3_length: 13; j_call: TRBJ2-1; d_call: .; cdr3_aa: CATSEGGYNEQFF; cdr3_nt: TGTGCCACCAGTGAGGGCGGCTACAATGAGCAGTTCTTC
v_call: TRBV6-2/TRBV6-3; clone_size: .; cdr3_length: 17; j_call: TRBJ2-1; d_call: TRBD2; cdr3_aa: CASSSRAWGGGVNEQFF; cdr3_nt: TGTGCCAGCAGTTCCCGAGCATGGGGCGGGGGGGTAAATGAGCAGTTCTTC
v_call: TRBV4-1; clone_size: .; cdr3_length: 15; j_call: TRBJ1-5; d_call: .; cdr3_aa: CASSRWDGINQPQHF; cdr3_nt: TGCGCCAGCAGCCGGTGGGACGGTATTAATCAGCCCCAGCATTTT
v_call: TRBV5-5; clone_size: .; cdr3_length: 15; j_call: TRBJ2-4; d_call: .; cdr3_aa: CASSRDNSKSNIQYF; cdr3_nt: TGTGCCAGCAGCCGGGACAATAGCAAATCAAACATTCAGTACTTC
v_call: TRBV7-2; clone_size: few; cdr3_length: 19; j_call: TRBJ2-5; d_call: .; cdr3_aa: CASSLRGGRRGARGETQYF; cdr3_nt: TGTGCCAGCAGCTTACGGGGTGGTCGTCGGGGGGCCAGAGGAGAGACCCAGTACTTC
v_call: TRBV10-3; clone_size: many; cdr3_length: 13; j_call: TRBJ2-1; d_call: TRBD2; cdr3_aa: CATGLAADNEQFF; cdr3_nt: TGTGCCACCGGACTAGCGGCTGACAATGAGCAGTTCTTC
v_call: TRBV29-1; clone_size: .; cdr3_length: 18; j_call: TRBJ2-6; d_call: .; cdr3_aa: CSVVVGGGRLSGANVLTF; cdr3_nt: TGCAGCGTTGTGGTGGGAGGGGGCAGACTTAGTGGGGCCAACGTCCTGACTTTC
v_call: TRBV2; clone_size: once; cdr3_length: 17; j_call: TRBJ2-1; d_call: TRBD2; cdr3_aa: CASGPWASGPTNNEQFF; cdr3_nt: TGTGCCAGCGGCCCCTGGGCTAGCGGTCCTACCAACAATGAGCAGTTCTTC
v_call: TRBV6-6; clone_size: .; cdr3_length: 13; j_call: TRBJ2-1; d_call: TRBD2; cdr3_aa: CASGAGEFNEQFF; cdr3_nt: TGTGCCAGCGGGGCGGGAGAGTTCAATGAGCAGTTCTTC
v_call: TRBV7-3; clone_size: .; cdr3_length: 13; j_call: TRBJ2-5; d_call: .; cdr3_aa: CASGAGVGETQYF; cdr3_nt: TGTGCCAGCGGAGCAGGGGTTGGGGAGACCCAGTACTTC
v_call: TRBV30; clone_size: .; cdr3_length: 13; j_call: TRBJ1-2; d_call: .; cdr3_aa: CAWSLSANYGYTF; cdr3_nt: TGTGCCTGGAGTTTGTCGGCTAACTATGGCTACACCTTC
v_call: TRBV7-8; clone_size: few; cdr3_length: 13; j_call: TRBJ2-7; d_call: .; cdr3_aa: CASSLARGFEQYF; cdr3_nt: TGTGCCAGCAGCTTAGCTCGGGGGTTCGAGCAGTACTTC
v_call: TRBV14; clone_size: .; cdr3_length: 13; j_call: TRBJ1-2; d_call: .; cdr3_aa: CASSRWGVYGYTF; cdr3_nt: TGTGCCAGCAGCCGCTGGGGGGTCTATGGCTACACCTTC
v_call: TRBV20-1; clone_size: .; cdr3_length: 15; j_call: TRBJ1-1; d_call: TRBD1; cdr3_aa: CSAGAGQGAFVSAFF; cdr3_nt: TGCAGTGCCGGCGCGGGACAGGGGGCGTTTGTATCGGCTTTCTTT
v_call: TRBV4-1; clone_size: many; cdr3_length: 14; j_call: TRBJ1-4; d_call: .; cdr3_aa: CASSQGPTNEKLFF; cdr3_nt: TGCGCCAGCAGTCAGGGACCGACTAATGAAAAACTGTTTTTT
v_call: TRBV4-1; clone_size: few; cdr3_length: 15; j_call: TRBJ2-7; d_call: TRBD2; cdr3_aa: CASSQVSGGDYEQYF; cdr3_nt: TGCGCCAGCAGCCAAGTAAGCGGGGGGGACTACGAGCAGTACTTC
v_call: TRBV12-3/TRBV12-4; clone_size: .; cdr3_length: 13; j_call: TRBJ1-4; d_call: .; cdr3_aa: CASYGTPNEKRFF; cdr3_nt: TGTGCCAGCTACGGGACACCCAATGAAAAACGGTTTTTT
v_call: TRBV6-1; clone_size: few; cdr3_length: 18; j_call: TRBJ2-5; d_call: TRBD1; cdr3_aa: CASSSRRDRGRVSETQYF; cdr3_nt: TGTGCCAGCAGCAGCCGCCGGGACAGGGGAAGGGTTAGCGAGACCCAGTACTTC
v_call: TRBV3-1; clone_size: few; cdr3_length: 14; j_call: TRBJ2-5; d_call: TRBD2; cdr3_aa: CASSYSGGSETQYF; cdr3_nt: TGTGCCAGCAGCTATAGCGGGGGGAGCGAGACCCAGTACTTC
v_call: TRBV20-1; clone_size: .; cdr3_length: 12; j_call: TRBJ1-1; d_call: .; cdr3_aa: CSASHWGGTAFF; cdr3_nt: TGCAGTGCTTCTCATTGGGGGGGTACGGCTTTCTTT
v_call: TRBV20-1; clone_size: .; cdr3_length: 14; j_call: TRBJ2-7; d_call: TRBD2; cdr3_aa: CSAKRAGPTYEQYF; cdr3_nt: TGCAGTGCTAAACGAGCGGGGCCCACCTACGAGCAGTACTTC
v_call: TRBV5-1; clone_size: few; cdr3_length: 15; j_call: TRBJ2-3; d_call: .; cdr3_aa: CASSLEGGVADTQYF; cdr3_nt: TGCGCCAGCAGCTTGGAGGGGGGAGTGGCAGATACGCAGTATTTT
v_call: TRBV6-5; clone_size: .; cdr3_length: 15; j_call: TRBJ2-1; d_call: .; cdr3_aa: CASSWGTGFYNEQFF; cdr3_nt: TGTGCCAGCAGTTGGGGGACGGGGTTCTACAATGAGCAGTTCTTC
v_call: TRBV2; clone_size: .; cdr3_length: 13; j_call: TRBJ2-7; d_call: .; cdr3_aa: CASREDFSYEQYF; cdr3_nt: TGTGCCAGCAGGGAAGACTTCTCCTACGAGCAGTACTTC